The rows below give T cell receptor beta chains drawn from one sample of a study of blood T cell repertoires in COVID-19. Profiling relied on immunoSEQ multiplex PCR, and the TCRdb table lists in-frame clones only, not all of them. The sample lists 200,000 to 300,000 clones, approximately 87% occurring once. What was sequenced was peripheral blood. These receptor sequences come from a man aged 55 to 70 with acute or convalescent COVID-19. Each CDR3 is given with its conserved first and last residue. D genes are given only for firm matches. Clone size appears in some rows only: once, few, many, or a class for an expanded clone.

TRBJ2-1 few - TRBV3-1/TRBV3-2 17 TGTGCCAGCAGCCTGCTTCGAGTGGGCCCCACCTACAATGAGCAGTTCTTC CASSLLRVGPTYNEQFF
TRBJ1-2 many TRBD1 TRBV5-1 15 TGCGCCAGCAGCTACGAAAGACAGGGAGTAAGTGGCTACACCTTC CASSYERQGVSGYTF
TRBJ2-1 - TRBD1 TRBV28 17 TGTGCCAGCAGTTTATCGGCCGGACAGGGGCCTTTACTAGAGCAGTTCTTC CASSLSAGQGPLLEQFF
TRBJ1-6 - TRBD1 TRBV6-5 15 TGTGCCAGCAGCCCACCAAGGGGGCTACATTCACCCCTCCACTTT CASSPPRGLHSPLHF
TRBJ1-5 - TRBD1 TRBV5-6 15 TGTGCCAGCAGTGATGGGACAGGGGGCGATCAGCCCCAGCATTTT CASSDGTGGDQPQHF
TRBJ1-6 - TRBD1 TRBV7-3 14 TGTGCCAGCAGCAAGGGACAGGGAGATTCACCCCTCCACTTT CASSKGQGDSPLHF
TRBJ2-6 - - TRBV7-9 18 TGTGCCAGCAGCCTGGGGGACATACTCTACTCTGGGGCCAACGTCCTGACTTTC CASSLGDILYSGANVLTF
TRBJ1-2 - TRBD1 TRBV28 17 TGTGCCAGCAGTTCCCTCGGCGAACAGGGGCCCTCCTATGGCTACACCTTC CASSSLGEQGPSYGYTF
TRBJ2-7 - TRBD1 TRBV4-1 15 TGCGCCAGCAGCCAACGGACAGGGGGAACCTACGAGCAGTACTTC CASSQRTGGTYEQYF
TRBJ2-1 - - TRBV7-3 14 TGTGCCAGCAGCTTAGCGAGCGGAAACAATGAGCAGTTCTTC CASSLASGNNEQFF
TRBJ2-7 - - TRBV10-3 15 TGTGCCATCAGTGACATGGGACTTACATCCTACGAGCAGTACTTC CAISDMGLTSYEQYF
TRBJ1-1 - TRBD1 TRBV19 14 TGTGCCAGTAGCCTTGGACAGGGAAACACTGAAGCTTTCTTT CASSLGQGNTEAFF
TRBJ2-7 once - TRBV29-1 11 TGCAGCGTTGAAGTTAGTCTCCGGGAGTACTTC CSVEVSLREYF
TRBJ2-7 - TRBD2 TRBV6-5 11 TGTGCCAGCAGTCTAGCGGACGGGCAGTACTTC CASSLADGQYF
TRBJ2-3 - - TRBV6-5 15 TGTGCCAGCAGTTACTCCCGACAGCCCGATTCGGCGCAGTATTTT CASSYSRQPDSAQYF
TRBJ2-7 - - TRBV7-2 16 TGTGCCAGCAGCTTAGTACGGCCACAGACCCGCTACGAGCAGTACTTC CASSLVRPQTRYEQYF
TRBJ2-3 - TRBD1 TRBV7-8 16 TGTGCCAGCAGCTTAGAACAGGGGGCCGGCACAGATACGCAGTATTTT CASSLEQGAGTDTQYF
TRBJ2-7 - - TRBV2 13 TGTGCCAGCAGCCAAGAGGAAGGCTACGAGCAGTACTTC CASSQEEGYEQYF
TRBJ2-3 - TRBD2 TRBV6-6 19 TGTGCCAGCAGTCCCGGGACAGGACTAGCGGGAACGGAGACAGATACGCAGTATTTT CASSPGTGLAGTETDTQYF
TRBJ1-5 - TRBD1 TRBV7-2 15 TGTGCCAGCAGCGCCTACTTTACAGGGGATCAGCCCCAGCATTTT CASSAYFTGDQPQHF
TRBJ1-5 - - TRBV30 19 TGTGCCTGGAGTGTACGGCGGGCAGGCGTAGAGGTGGTCCATCAGCCCCAGCATTTT CAWSVRRAGVEVVHQPQHF
TRBJ2-3 once TRBD2 TRBV7-2 15 TGTGCCAGCAGCTTAGCTAGCGGGAACACAGATACGCAGTATTTT CASSLASGNTDTQYF
TRBJ2-3 - TRBD1 TRBV28 16 TGTGCCAGCAGTTCCACGACAGGGGTCGGGGCAGATACGCAGTATTTT CASSSTTGVGADTQYF
TRBJ1-5 - - TRBV19 15 TGTGCCAGTAGTATAGATCGGGAGAGCAATCAGCCCCAGCATTTT CASSIDRESNQPQHF
TRBJ1-2 - - TRBV5-1 14 TGCGCCAGCAGCTTGGGCCTGGGGGCCTATGGCTACACCTTC CASSLGLGAYGYTF
TRBJ2-7 - - TRBV7-2 16 TGTGCCAGCAGCTTAGGGCTTGGCAGGGCCCAATCCGAGCAGTACTTC CASSLGLGRAQSEQYF
TRBJ2-1 - TRBD2 TRBV27 15 TGTGCCAGCAGGATAGCGGGCAGCTCCTACAATGAGCAGTTCTTC CASRIAGSSYNEQFF
TRBJ2-7 - - TRBV6-5 15 TGTGCCAGCAGTTCCGGGGGGCTAGGCTCCTACGAGCAGTACTTC CASSSGGLGSYEQYF
TRBJ1-2 - TRBD1 TRBV5-1 14 TGCGCCAGCAGCTTGGGGACAGGGAATGATGGCTACACCTTC CASSLGTGNDGYTF
TRBJ2-3 - - TRBV19 13 TGTGCCAGTAGTATGGGACACACAGATACGCAGTATTTT CASSMGHTDTQYF
TRBJ1-5 few - TRBV7-2 15 TGTGCCAGCAGCTTGACAGTAAATAGCAATCAGCCCCAGCATTTT CASSLTVNSNQPQHF
TRBJ2-5 - - TRBV27 15 TGTGCCAGCAGTTTAGACTTCGGCAGCCAAGAGACCCAGTACTTC CASSLDFGSQETQYF
TRBJ1-6 few TRBD1 TRBV5-6 16 TGTGCCAGCAGCTTGTTGGACAGGAGGTTGGATTCACCCCTCCACTTT CASSLLDRRLDSPLHF
TRBJ1-4 - - TRBV30 16 TGTGCCTGGAGCCGGACCGCCGGGGCAACTAATGAAAAACTGTTTTTT CAWSRTAGATNEKLFF
TRBJ1-5 - - TRBV6-5 14 TGTGCCAGCAGTATGGGGCAGGGCAGGGAGCCCCAGCATTTT CASSMGQGREPQHF
TRBJ2-1 - TRBD2 TRBV2 18 TGTGCCAGCAGCCTCCCCTTTGCGGGAGGGATAAAAAACAATGAGCAGTTCTTC CASSLPFAGGIKNNEQFF
TRBJ1-5 - - TRBV6-5 15 TGTGCCAGCACGAAGGGGGAGAGGGGCAATCAGCCCCAGCATTTT CASTKGERGNQPQHF
TRBJ2-2 - TRBD2 TRBV28 16 TGTGCCAGCAGTTTCCCGGGACTAGCGGGTGCCGGGGAGCTGTTTTTT CASSFPGLAGAGELFF
TRBJ1-1 few - TRBV3-1/TRBV3-2 16 TGTGCCAGCAGCCAAGCCCCCACACGTCTGAACACTGAAGCTTTCTTT CASSQAPTRLNTEAFF
TRBJ1-5 - TRBD1 TRBV4-2 15 TGTGCCAGCAGCCGAGAGACAGGGGGCAATCAGCCCCAGCATTTT CASSRETGGNQPQHF
TRBJ2-3 - TRBD1 TRBV9 14 TGTGCCAGCAGCGCAACAGGGGATTCGGATACGCAGTATTTT CASSATGDSDTQYF
TRBJ1-6 few - TRBV23-1 14 TGCGCCAGCAGTCAAGGACAGCATAATTCACCCCTCCACTTT CASSQGQHNSPLHF
TRBJ2-7 - - TRBV29-1 12 TGCAGCGCCCGACAGAGCTCCTACGAGCAGTACTTC CSARQSSYEQYF